This T cell receptor (beta chain) was captured by sequencing in a study of vaccination effects on CD4 cells after COVID-19. About the research overall: Samples that were drawn after vaccination came a median of 72 days after the second dose.

In the case of this clone: The antigen remains unidentified.

Antigen-specific CD4+ T cells were expanded with viral peptide pools in the ViraFEST assay before sequencing. Culturing for 10 days preceded CD4+ T cell isolation. Two doses of BNT162b2 or mRNA-1273 vaccine were administered to participants. Every well housed more than 1.5 million PBMC, which grew in culture alongside around 11 IU/ml IL-2 and about 10 ug/ml peptides. Repertoires were generated with immunoSEQ multiplex PCR, while TCRdb's copy carries only in-frame clones and drops some. The sample includes about 33,000 clones, approximately 82% of them seen just once. Study results and caveats: Vaccine-induced clones in healthy vaccinees cross-reacted with common cold coronaviruses in only 1 of 255 cases.

Germline CDR1 is MGHRA and CDR2 is YSYEKL. This CDR3 region has 18 residues. V lost 0 bases, J lost 0 bases, and 12 bases lay in between. The material sequenced was CD4+ T cells from PBMCs cultured with HCoV-NL63 spike peptides, taken after COVID-19 vaccination. This chain connects TRBV4-1 to TRBJ2-6, with a weak D call TRBD2 (5 bases). The sequence derives from a human donor who received a COVID-19 vaccine. Some clones in this sample may be carry-over from other donors' samples. CDR3 amino acids: CASSQDEGLTSGANVLTF. The CDR3 nucleotides read TGCGCCAGCAGCCAAGATGAGGGTCTTACCTCTGGGGCCAACGTCCTGACTTTC.